This T cell receptor (beta chain) was sequenced for a study of regulatory T cells in long-lasting Graves disease. The sample's time point: newly diagnosed GD, antithyroid drugs for less than 3 months. Construction of the TCR library relied on RNA isolated from PBMCs. Germline trimming cut 4 bases from V and 1 base from J; bases unmatched to any gene: 14. There are 17 residues in the CDR3. CDR1 and CDR2 from the germline V gene are SGDLS and YYNGEE. Arm-PCR with iRepertoire HTBI primers amplified the CDR3 regions for these TCR beta libraries. Authors' methods: Taken together, the samples had 55 to 70 TRBV and more than 11 TRBJ segments identified. MiXCR, run by TCRdb on the multiplex PCR reads, gives a single entry per CDR3 protein. Here the V and J calls rest on TCRdb's processing, not on the authors' analysis. The sample includes 350,000 to 550,000 distinct CDR3 sequences, under 15% of them seen just once.

The same data also went into a second study, on T cells in Graves' hyperthyroidism and ophthalmopathy. This second study notes: An initial round of RT-PCR targeting the TCR CDR3 relied on the HTBI primer set.

The rearrangement joins TRBV9 to TRBJ2-7; 7 nucleotides align to TRBD2. This clonotype was sampled from a woman younger than 45 with Graves disease. Specimen: peripheral blood mononuclear cells (PBMCs), collected at new diagnosis, from a patient treated with antithyroid drugs. CDR3 residues: CASSSSSLGGGSYEQYF. The CDR3 coding sequence is TGTGCCAGCAGCTCTTCTTCCTTAGGCGGGGGATCCTACGAGCAGTACTTC.